The 24 T cell receptor beta chains reported below all come from one sample, sequenced in a study of T cell repertoires in cytomegalovirus infection. TCRdb re-analysed the reads in MiXCR, keeping a single row per CDR3 protein. The sample holds under 800,000 distinct CDR3 sequences; 20% to 30% are singletons and the top ten take less than 10%. The sequencing input was CD8+ T cells from PBMCs. The receptors were sampled from a human donor in good health (CMV status not recorded). Some clones in this sample may be carry-over from other donors' samples.

This clonotype has only a few counts. The V gene is TRBV19, the J gene TRBJ2-7; D not resolved. Germline V CDR1 and CDR2: LNHDA, SQIVND (reference sequence). The CDR3 runs to 14 residues. The ends were cut back, 3 bases at V and 1 base at J, with 10 bases in the middle. The CDR3 DNA reads as TGTGCCAGTAGTATGAGCAGGAAATCCTACGAGCAGTACTTC. Its protein product is CASSMSRKSYEQYF.

This clonotype has at least ten counts. The rearrangement joins TRBV4-1 to TRBJ2-2; no reliable D call. The V and J ends lost 2 bases and 0 bases respectively, with 10 bases between them. The CDR3 totals 16 residues. In germline, CDR1 is MGHRA, CDR2 YSYEKL. The CDR3 loop is CASSQTDPTNTGELFF. The CDR3 region has the DNA TGCGCCAGCAGCCAAACGGACCCAACGAACACCGGGGAGCTGTTTTTT.

The chain joins TRBV29-1 to TRBJ2-1; TRBD1 aligns across 9 bases. Germline values: CDR1 SQVTM, CDR2 ANQGSEA. Germline trimming cut 4 bases from V and 8 bases from J; bases unmatched to any gene: 6. This CDR3 has 13 residues. DNA of the CDR3: TGCAGCGTTGTGACAGGGGGAGGGTATGAGCAGTTCTTC. Protein sequence: CSVVTGGGYEQFF.

The genes are TRBV28 and TRBJ1-5; D perhaps matches TRBD1 (5 bases). Trimming stripped 7 bases from V and 0 bases from J, with 13 bases between. The germline CDR1 and CDR2 sequences are MDHEN and SYDVKM. The CDR3 consists of 15 residues. Here the CDR3 reads CASTLQEYSNQPQHF. The CDR3 region has the DNA TGTGCCAGCACCTTACAGGAGTATAGCAATCAGCCCCAGCATTTT. The full variable domain, with the rest looked up from reference TRBV28 and TRBJ1-5, is DVKVTQSSRYLVKRTGEKVFLECVQDMDHENMFWYRQDPGLGLRLIYFSYDVKMKEKGDIPEGYSVSREKKERFSLILESASTNQTSMYLCASTLQEYSNQPQHFGDGTRLSIL.

The genes are TRBV28 and TRBJ2-5; D unresolved. Germline CDR1 and CDR2: MDHEN and SYDVKM. V was pared by 1 base and J by 2 bases, with 8 bases between. The CDR3 totals 14 residues. This chain's CDR3 is CASSLSWMQETQYF. CDR3 sequence (DNA): TGTGCCAGCAGTTTATCGTGGATGCAAGAGACCCAGTACTTC.

The chain employs TRBV29-1 and TRBJ1-2, with D possibly matching TRBD1 (6 bases). CDR3 length: 16 amino acids. The germline V gene encodes CDR1 SQVTM and CDR2 ANQGSEA. V dropped 4 bases and J dropped 3 bases, with 21 bases sitting between them. This CDR3 is CSVVDGSPGQDYGYTF. CDR3 DNA: TGCAGCGTTGTAGACGGTTCACCGGGACAAGACTATGGCTACACCTTC.

As for this clonotype: The junction shows a germline mismatch at one end, possibly a read error. The V call is TRBV23-1, the J call TRBJ2-1; D is possibly TRBD1 (6 bases). TRBV23-1 is labeled an ORF, and its function is uncertain. The CDR3 runs 12 residues. The CDR3 DNA sequence: TGCGCCAGTAGTCACAGGGAGTGTGAGCAGTTCTTC. Encoded protein: CASSHRECEQFF.

A word on this clonotype: One junction end does not reproduce the germline sequence, and a read error may be involved. This chain connects TRBV19 to TRBJ1-1; D not certain. The CDR3 runs 13 residues. Germline values: CDR1 LNHDA, CDR2 SQIVND (reference sequence). CDR3 residues: CASSIGGNTVAFF. CDR3 nucleotide sequence: TGTGCCAGTAGTATAGGAGGGAACACTGTAGCTTTCTTT.

The V and J genes are TRBV7-9 and TRBJ2-7; D possibly corresponds to TRBD2 (5 bases). Trimming removed 5 bases from V and 0 bases from J, with 17 bases in between. The CDR3 loop spans 16 amino acids. The germline V gene has CDR1 SEHNR and CDR2 FQNEAQ (reference sequence). The CDR3 sequence: CASSPPEGLVSYEQYF. CDR3 DNA: TGTGCCAGCAGCCCCCCAGAGGGTTTAGTCTCCTACGAGCAGTACTTC.

The chain carries TRBV20-1 and TRBJ2-2, with unresolved D. V lost 0 bases and J 2 bases, leaving 16 bases between the germline ends. Per the germline V gene, CDR1 is DFQATT and CDR2 is SNEGSKA (reference sequence). This CDR3 is 17 amino acids long. The CDR3 DNA reads as TGCAGTGCTAGAGATCCGGGCCACGCACATAACACCGGGGAGCTGTTTTTT. As protein: CSARDPGHAHNTGELFF.

This clonotype showed up just a few times. The chain is built from TRBV13 and TRBJ2-5; 9 bases agree with TRBD1. CDR1 PRHDT and CDR2 FYEKMQ come from the germline V gene (reference sequence). Germline trimming cut 0 bases from V and 1 base from J; bases unmatched to any gene: 6. The CDR3 extends over 17 amino acids. The CDR3 bases are TGTGCCAGCAGCTTAGGCGGGGACAGGGTCTTCCAAGAGACCCAGTACTTC. This translates into CASSLGGDRVFQETQYF.

The chain joins TRBV2 to TRBJ2-1; 10 bases fit TRBD1. The CDR3 runs to 14 residues. Germline V gene sequence: CDR1 SNHLY, CDR2 FYNNEI. After removal of 4 bases from V and 6 bases from J, the junction contained 3 bases not matched to a gene. CDR3 sequence (DNA): TGTGCCAGCAGTGGGGGACAGGGGAGCAATGAGCAGTTCTTC. It encodes CASSGGQGSNEQFF.

This clonotype was observed many times. J is TRBJ2-3 and V is TRBV7-9, with TRBD1 matching over 8 bases. With V trimmed by 3 bases and J by 2 bases, 7 bases remained unmatched. Germline V gene sequence: CDR1 SEHNR, CDR2 FQNEAQ (reference sequence). This CDR3 contains 16 residues. CDR3 sequence: CASSFWQGALTDTQYF. In DNA form, the CDR3 reads TGTGCCAGCAGCTTTTGGCAGGGGGCCCTCACAGATACGCAGTATTTT.

This chain uses TRBV29-1 with TRBJ2-2, with D perhaps matching TRBD1 (5 bases). The CDR3 consists of 15 residues. Germline-derived CDR1 and CDR2 are SQVTM and ANQGSEA. Trimming left V 4 bases short and J 3 bases short, with 15 bases between. CDR3 region: CSVVGREMDTGELFF. The CDR3 DNA follows: TGCAGCGTTGTTGGCAGGGAAATGGACACCGGGGAGCTGTTTTTT.

This clonotype was seen just once. A clone one base away is much larger, so this may be a read error. The V and J genes are TRBV7-8 and TRBJ2-5; 7 bases are a match to TRBD2. Germline V gene sequence: CDR1 SGHVS, CDR2 FQNEAQ. The CDR3 is 14 amino acids. Trimming took 2 bases from V and 4 from J; bases not matched to a gene: 4. Here the CDR3 DNA reads TGTGCCAGCAGCTTAAAGACTAGCACAGAGACCCAGTACTTC. Amino acids: CASSLKTSTETQYF.

DNA for the CDR3: TGTGCCAGCAGCTTGGAGGGTAGCGGGGCAACAGATACGCAGTATTTT. It yields the protein CASSLEGSGATDTQYF. The chain is built from TRBV5-5 and TRBJ2-3, with 8 nucleotides matching TRBD2. CDR1 and CDR2 from the germline V gene are SGHKS and YYEKEE (reference sequence). Losses at the gene ends were 0 bases for V and 3 bases for J; bases not matched to a gene: 6. The CDR3 has 16 residues.

This chain uses TRBV25-1 with TRBJ2-7; 10 bases line up with TRBD1. The CDR3 has 15 residues. V shed 4 bases and J 1 base; nucleotides not matched to a gene: 4. CDR1 MGHDK and CDR2 SYGVNS come from the germline V gene. The CDR3: CASSGRQGASYEQYF. The CDR3 DNA reads as TGTGCCAGCAGTGGGAGACAGGGGGCATCCTACGAGCAGTACTTC.

The CDR3, as DNA: TGTGCCAGCCGCGGGGACAACTATGGCTACACCTTC. It is translated as CASRGDNYGYTF. The genes are TRBV9 and TRBJ1-2; TRBD1 might be the D (5 bases). This CDR3 comprises 12 residues. Germline V gene data show CDR1 as SGDLS and CDR2 as YYNGEE. The ends were cut back, 7 bases at V and 2 bases at J, with 9 bases in the middle.

V gene TRBV7-9 combines with J gene TRBJ2-2, with TRBD1 as a possible D gene (6 bases). The CDR3 has 15 amino acids. V was cut by 0 bases and J by 4 bases, with 9 bases left in between. Germline V lookup: CDR1 SEHNR, CDR2 FQNEAQ (reference sequence). CDR3: CASSLAGTPTGELFF. DNA of the CDR3: TGTGCCAGCAGCTTAGCCGGGACACCCACCGGGGAGCTGTTTTTT.

This clonotype was detected a few times. V is TRBV7-6 and J is TRBJ1-1; D call uncertain. Trimming cost V 2 bases and J 4 bases, with 5 bases left between them. The CDR3 is 12 residues long. Germline CDR1 reads SGHVS; CDR2 reads FNYEAQ. The CDR3 bases are TGTGCCAGCAGCTTACGACCCACTGAAGCTTTCTTT. Translating it yields CASSLRPTEAFF.

This clonotype has more than one count but fewer than ten. V and J are TRBV4-1 and TRBJ2-2; no clear D. Per germline, CDR1 MGHRA and CDR2 YSYEKL. CDR3 size: 15 residues. V lost 0 bases and J 2 bases, leaving 7 bases between the germline ends. The chain's CDR3 is CASSQEALNTGELFF. The CDR3 DNA is TGCGCCAGCAGCCAAGAGGCTCTTAACACCGGGGAGCTGTTTTTT.

This clonotype was seen a few times. CDR3: CASSPRAGLNQPQHF. Here the CDR3 DNA reads TGTGCCAGCAGCCCCCGGGCAGGACTCAATCAGCCCCAGCATTTT. The chain carries TRBV7-2 and TRBJ1-5; D is uncertain. CDR1 is SGHTA, CDR2 FQGNSA, per germline. The CDR3 has 15 residues. V lost 5 bases and J 3 bases, leaving 14 bases between the germline ends.

This clonotype has more than one count but fewer than ten. The rearrangement links TRBV12-3 or TRBV12-4 to TRBJ1-2; TRBD1 might be the D (5 bases). Between the trimmed V and J ends, which lost 1 base and 2 bases, there was a span of 14 bases. The CDR3 extends over 16 amino acids. The CDR3 region is CASSLVDDSLNYGYTF. The CDR3 DNA follows: TGTGCCAGCAGTTTAGTTGATGACAGTTTAAACTATGGCTACACCTTC.

This rearrangement joins TRBV7-2 to TRBJ2-7; possible D gene TRBD1, 6 bases. Germline CDR1 SGHTA, CDR2 FQGNSA. CDR3 size: 17 residues. V dropped 1 base and J dropped 0 bases, with 16 bases sitting between them. CDR3 protein: CASSLEPSGAVSYEQYF. The CDR3 coding sequence is TGTGCCAGCAGCTTAGAGCCCTCAGGGGCGGTCTCCTACGAGCAGTACTTC.